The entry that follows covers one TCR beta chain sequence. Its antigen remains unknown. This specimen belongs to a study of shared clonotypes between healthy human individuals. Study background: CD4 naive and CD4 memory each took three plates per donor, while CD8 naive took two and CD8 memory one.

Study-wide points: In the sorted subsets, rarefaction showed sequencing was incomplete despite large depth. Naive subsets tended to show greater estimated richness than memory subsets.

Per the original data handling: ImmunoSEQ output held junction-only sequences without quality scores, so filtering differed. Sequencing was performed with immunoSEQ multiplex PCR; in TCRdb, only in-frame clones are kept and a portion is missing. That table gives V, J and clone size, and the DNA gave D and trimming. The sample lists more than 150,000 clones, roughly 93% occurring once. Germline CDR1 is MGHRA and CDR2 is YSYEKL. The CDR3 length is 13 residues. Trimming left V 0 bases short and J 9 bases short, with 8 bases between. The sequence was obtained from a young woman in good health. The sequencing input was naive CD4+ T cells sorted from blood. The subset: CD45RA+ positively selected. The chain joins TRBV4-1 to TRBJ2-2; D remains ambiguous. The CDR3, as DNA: TGCGCCAGCAGCCAAGAAATCCACCGGGAGCTGTTTTTT. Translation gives CASSQEIHRELFF.